These 24 T cell receptor beta chains share one sample of origin, sequenced in a study of blood T cell repertoires in COVID-19. Method: immunoSEQ multiplex PCR; TCRdb's copy keeps in-frame clones and lacks some. The sample comprises around 230,000 clones, around 88% of which are singletons, and 2.5% rests with the top ten. Source material: PBMCs or T cells enriched from blood (not recorded which). Receptors originate from a middle-aged woman with acute COVID-19.

This chain links TRBV7-6 with TRBJ2-4; 8 bases map to TRBD1. In germline, CDR1 is SGHVS, CDR2 FNYEAQ. Unmatched junction bases numbered 15, after V lost 4 bases and J lost 1 base. The CDR3 length is 19 residues. The CDR3 sequence is CASSSTPPQGAGAKNIQYF. CDR3 bases: TGTGCCAGCAGCTCTACGCCCCCTCAGGGGGCCGGGGCCAAAAACATTCAGTACTTC.

The V gene is TRBV19, the J gene TRBJ1-6; 7 bases fit TRBD1. V gave up 4 bases and J gave up 7 bases; unmatched junction bases: 7. CDR1 and CDR2 (germline): LNHDA, SQIVND (reference sequence). The CDR3 covers 15 residues. The CDR3 protein is CASSREGAMNSPLHF. The CDR3 nucleotides are TGTGCCAGTAGTAGAGAGGGGGCGATGAATTCACCCCTCCACTTT.

This clone was counted a few times. The chain couples TRBV3-1 (or the pseudogene TRBV3-2) to TRBJ2-7; the D gene is possibly TRBD2 (6 bases). CDR1 and CDR2 from the germline V gene are LGHDT and YNNKEL (reference sequence). The CDR3 is 14 residues long. This chain's CDR3 is CASSQDPSLGTLDV. As DNA, the CDR3 is TGTGCCAGCAGCCAAGATCCCTCCCTCGGGACTTTGGACGTC.

The gene calls are TRBV12-2 and TRBJ1-5. TRBV12-2 is a listed pseudogene. CDR3 length equals 15 residues. CDR3 in amino acids: CASRPRGGGNQPQHF. The CDR3 DNA reads TGTGCAAGTCGTCCCCGAGGGGGGGGCAATCAGCCCCAGCATTTT.

This clone was detected only a few times. The chain links TRBV5-1 to TRBJ2-7; 7 nucleotides align to TRBD1. The V segment lost 3 bases and the J segment 4 bases; nucleotides outside the gene matches: 4. Germline values: CDR1 SGHRS, CDR2 YFSETQ. The CDR3 sequence is 13 residues long. CDR3 sequence reads: CASSWDSNYEQYF. The CDR3 DNA is TGCGCCAGCAGCTGGGACAGCAATTACGAGCAGTACTTC.

The CDR3 DNA reads as TGCGCCAGCAGCATTGGGAGGGCTAATTCACCCCTCCACTTT. Protein: CASSIGRANSPLHF. The chain carries TRBV5-1 and TRBJ1-6; unclear D gene. The germline V gene has CDR1 SGHRS and CDR2 YFSETQ. Trimming left V 4 bases short and J 6 bases short, with 11 bases between. This CDR3 is built from 14 residues.

The chain has TRBV20-1 and TRBJ2-5; D not resolved. This CDR3 has 10 amino acids. V was shortened by 5 bases and J by 5 bases, with 6 bases between the two germline ends. Germline assignment: CDR1 DFQATT and CDR2 SNEGSKA (reference sequence). Here the CDR3 reads CSAPEETQYF. CDR3 nucleotide sequence: TGCAGTGCTCCCGAGGAGACCCAGTACTTC.

The chain has TRBV11-3 and TRBJ1-6; D unclear. This CDR3 has 15 amino acids. CDR1 is SGHNT and CDR2 is YENEEA in the germline V gene. Trimming removed 4 bases from V and 8 bases from J, with 15 bases in between. The CDR3 DNA reads as TGTGCCAGCAGCTCTGTTGGTGGACTCGATTCACCCCTCCACTTT. Translation: CASSSVGGLDSPLHF.

The chain uses TRBV11-2 and TRBJ2-7; 7 nucleotides line up with TRBD2. This CDR3 has 17 amino acids. Germline loops: CDR1 SGHAT, CDR2 FQNNGV. The J segment lost 2 bases and the V segment lost 3 bases, leaving 13 bases of the junction unmatched. The chain's CDR3 is CASSFPGGLAEPYEQYV. The CDR3 coding sequence is TGTGCCAGCAGCTTTCCCGGCGGGCTAGCGGAGCCCTACGAGCAGTACGTC.

The CDR3 protein is CAWNSHSQPQHF. For the CDR3, the DNA is TGTGCCTGGAACTCCCATAGTCAGCCCCAGCATTTT. The chain employs TRBV30 and TRBJ1-5; D not resolved. Trimming took 4 bases from V and 6 from J, leaving 10 bases between them. Per the germline V gene, CDR1 is GTSNPN and CDR2 is SVGIG (reference sequence). The CDR3 has 12 residues.

The J gene is TRBJ2-2, the V gene TRBV5-1; perhaps TRBD1 as D (5 bases). Germline V gene sequence: CDR1 SGHRS, CDR2 YFSETQ. The CDR3 contains 16 residues. V was clipped by 1 base and J by 1 base, with 11 bases between them. The CDR3 DNA is TGCGCCAGCAGCTTGAAGGCAGGGAAGAACACCGGGGAGCTGTTTTTT. Translating it yields CASSLKAGKNTGELFF. Complete variable domain (other parts from reference TRBV5-1 and TRBJ2-2): KAGVTQTPRYLIKTRGQQVTLSCSPISGHRSVSWYQQTPGQGLQFLFEYFSETQRNKGNFPGRFSGRQFSNSRSEMNVSTLELGDSALYLCASSLKAGKNTGELFFGEGSRLTVL.

The rearrangement joins TRBV6-2 or TRBV6-3 to TRBJ2-7, with D unresolved. Between the trimmed V and J ends, which lost 3 bases and 0 bases, there was a span of 3 bases. Germline V CDR1 and CDR2: MNHEY, SVGEGT. This CDR3 is 12 amino acids long. This CDR3 reads CASSYSSYEQYV. The CDR3 nucleotides read TGTGCCAGCAGTTATAGCTCCTACGAGCAGTACGTC.

This clone is a singleton in its sample. The rearrangement links TRBV25-1 to TRBJ1-4; no definite D call. Germline CDR1 MGHDK, CDR2 SYGVNS. The V end was cut by 3 bases, the J end by 9 bases, with 11 bases between. The CDR3 is 13 amino acids. The CDR3 DNA is TGTGCCAGCAGTGAGGAGGGTCGTAAAAAACTGTTTTTT. This gives the protein CASSEEGRKKLFF.

The rearrangement links TRBV18 to TRBJ2-5; 7 bases match TRBD1. The CDR3 extends over 14 amino acids. The V segment lost 2 bases and the J segment 2 bases; nucleotides outside the gene matches: 2. Germline V gives CDR1 KGHSH, CDR2 LQKENI. CDR3: CASSPGTAQETQYF. The CDR3 DNA follows: TGTGCCAGCTCACCAGGGACAGCTCAAGAGACCCAGTACTTC.

The chain couples TRBV16 to TRBJ1-5; the match to TRBD1 covers 8 bases. Germline CDR1 KGHSY, CDR2 FQNENV. Germline trimming cut 0 bases from V and 9 bases from J; bases unmatched to any gene: 10. There are 16 residues in the CDR3. The CDR3 nucleotides are TGTGCCAGCAGCCAATCGGACAGGGACGACCCTAGGCCCCAGCATTTT. Translated: CASSQSDRDDPRPQHF.

This rearrangement joins TRBV7-2 to TRBJ2-7; 7 positions match TRBD2. V lost 1 base and J lost 2; bases outside the gene matches: 8. The germline gives CDR1 SGHTA, CDR2 FQGNSA. This CDR3 comprises 16 residues. This chain's CDR3 is CASSLDPTGLAYEQYV. The CDR3 DNA sequence: TGTGCCAGCAGCTTAGACCCTACTGGACTAGCCTACGAGCAGTACGTC.

The chain combines TRBV4-3 with TRBJ2-4; 14 nucleotides align to TRBD2. J gave up 3 bases and V 3 bases, and 10 bases lay outside the gene matches. CDR1 is LGHNA and CDR2 is YSLEER in the germline V gene. This CDR3 spans 19 amino acids. Here the CDR3 reads CASSQGLGLAGVVKNIQYF. CDR3 DNA sequence: TGCGCCAGCAGCCAGGGTTTGGGACTAGCGGGAGTTGTCAAAAACATTCAGTACTTC.

The V and J genes are TRBV19 and TRBJ2-3; TRBD1 matches at 8 bases. The V gene end was trimmed by 5 bases and the J gene end by 2 bases; junction bases not matched to a gene: 6. This CDR3 region has 15 residues. The germline CDR1 and CDR2 sequences are LNHDA and SQIVND (reference sequence). For the CDR3, the DNA is TGTGCCAGTAGTCTCAGGGGGCTGGACACAGATACGCAGTATTTT. Amino acids: CASSLRGLDTDTQYF. Combining the CDR3 with reference TRBV19 and TRBJ2-3 gives the whole variable domain DGGITQSPKYLFRKEGQNVTLSCEQNLNHDAMYWYRQDPGQGLRLIYYSQIVNDFQKGDIAEGYSVSREKKESFPLTVTSAQKNPTAFYLCASSLRGLDTDTQYFGPGTRLTVL.

This clone was seen once. The chain employs TRBV27 and TRBJ2-1, with 7 bases aligning to TRBD1. V trimming: 5 bases; J trimming: 9 bases; junction bases outside the gene matches: 1. The CDR3 consists of 11 residues. Germline lookup yields CDR1 MNHEY and CDR2 SMNVEV (reference sequence). The CDR3 bases are TGTGCCAGCAGTCCAGGGGGTGAGCAGTTCTTC. This gives the protein CASSPGGEQFF.

The chain recombines TRBV19 with TRBJ2-2, with TRBD2 matching 8 bases. Trimming cost V 10 bases and J 7 bases; bases outside gene matches: 14. The germline V gene encodes CDR1 LNHDA and CDR2 SQIVND (reference sequence). The CDR3 is 15 amino acids. The CDR3 region is CATQSTGGLDGELFF. The CDR3 bases are TGTGCCACCCAGAGCACGGGAGGGCTCGACGGGGAGCTGTTTTTT. Drawing the rest from reference TRBV19 and TRBJ2-2, the complete variable domain is DGGITQSPKYLFRKEGQNVTLSCEQNLNHDAMYWYRQDPGQGLRLIYYSQIVNDFQKGDIAEGYSVSREKKESFPLTVTSAQKNPTAFYLCATQSTGGLDGELFFGEGSRLTVL.

A few counts support this clone. The chain couples TRBV7-6 to TRBJ1-4; 7 bases fit TRBD1. Germline lookup yields CDR1 SGHVS and CDR2 FNYEAQ. CDR3 size: 15 residues. The V and J ends lost 7 bases and 5 bases, in that order; junction bases with no gene match: 10. CDR3 in amino acids: CASKTSGRGNEKLFF. In DNA form, the CDR3 reads TGTGCCAGCAAAACGAGCGGCAGGGGGAATGAAAAACTGTTTTTT.

CDR3 protein: CASSLIGNQPQHF. CDR3 nucleotide sequence: TGTGCCAGCAGCTTGATCGGCAATCAGCCCCAGCATTTT. J is TRBJ1-5 and V is TRBV5-5; D remains unclear. This CDR3 region has 13 residues. Trimming stripped 1 base from V and 2 bases from J, with 4 bases between. Germline-derived CDR1 and CDR2 are SGHKS and YYEKEE (reference sequence).

This chain connects TRBV21-1 to TRBJ2-7; the D segment call TRBD1 is taken from the table without a DNA check. TRBV21-1 is given as a pseudogene. This CDR3 is built from 22 residues. The CDR3: CASSKKATTGGNRLRNSYEQYV. CDR3 in DNA: TGTGCCAGCAGCAAAAAAGCCACCACAGGGGGGAACCGATTGCGAAATTCCTACGAGCAGTACGTC.

This clone was seen at least ten times. The rearrangement uses TRBV7-9 and TRBJ2-2; perhaps TRBD2 as D (6 bases). The CDR3 runs 16 residues. V was pared by 1 base and J by 5 bases, with 14 bases between. Germline lookup yields CDR1 SEHNR and CDR2 FQNEAQ (reference sequence). CDR3 amino acids: CASSLGDLGLTGELFF. The CDR3 DNA follows: TGTGCCAGCAGCTTAGGGGACTTGGGACTGACCGGGGAGCTGTTTTTT.